The 11 T cell receptor beta chains in this list originate from one sample, sequenced in a study of blood T cell repertoires in COVID-19. TCRdb keeps only in-frame clones here, not all; method: immunoSEQ multiplex PCR. The data hold roughly 250,000 clones, with 80% to 90% observed a single time. Material: PBMCs or T cells enriched from blood (not recorded which). Receptors were obtained from a woman in her twenties or thirties who had recovered from COVID-19.

This clone was observed a handful of times. Here the CDR3 reads CASSPPGTGSSPLHF. In DNA, the CDR3 is TGTGCCAGCAGCCCACCGGGGACAGGCTCTTCACCCCTCCACTTT. The V call is TRBV7-9, the J call TRBJ1-6, with TRBD1 matching over 8 bases. Trimming at V came to 5 bases and at J to 9 bases, leaving 9 bases not matched to a gene. In germline, CDR1 is SEHNR, CDR2 FQNEAQ (reference sequence). The CDR3 is made up of 15 amino acids.

The chain has TRBV6-2 or TRBV6-3 and TRBJ2-3, with 10 bases lining up with TRBD2. Trimming at V came to 2 bases and at J to 0 bases, leaving 8 bases not matched to a gene. This CDR3 has 18 residues. Germline CDR1 reads MNHEY; CDR2 reads SVGEGT. The CDR3 loop reads CASSYSPGLAISTDTQYF. In DNA form, the CDR3 reads TGTGCCAGCAGTTACAGTCCGGGACTAGCGATTAGCACAGATACGCAGTATTTT.

This chain uses TRBV6-5 with TRBJ2-3, with D possibly being TRBD2 (6 bases). The CDR3 totals 16 residues. The V gene's germline CDR1 is MNHEY and CDR2 SVGAGI. Deletions cut 4 bases from V and 4 bases from J, with 18 bases between. The CDR3, as DNA: TGTGCCAGCAGTTCCTTGGGGAGGTCGTTCGCAGATACGCAGTATTTT. Its translation is CASSSLGRSFADTQYF.

This chain connects TRBV28 to TRBJ1-2; D possibly corresponds to TRBD1 (6 bases). Germline V gives CDR1 MDHEN, CDR2 SYDVKM. Trimming took off 8 bases at V and 4 bases at J, with 20 bases between the two ends. The CDR3 spans 15 residues. The CDR3 bases are TGTGCCAGCGCTACTGTGAACAGGGTCAGCTATGGCTACACCTTC. It translates to CASATVNRVSYGYTF.

The chain carries TRBV11-2 and TRBJ2-3; TRBD2 aligns across 9 bases. Germline V gene data show CDR1 as SGHAT and CDR2 as FQNNGV. This CDR3 comprises 16 residues. V dropped 5 bases and J dropped 6; count of bases not matched to a gene: 12. Written as DNA, the CDR3 is TGTGCCAGCAGCGTTGCGGGTAGCGGGAGAAGCGATACGCAGTATTTT. Translation: CASSVAGSGRSDTQYF.

The chain recombines TRBV5-1 with TRBJ2-2, with unresolved D. V was pared by 7 bases and J by 2 bases, with 6 bases between. Germline V CDR1 and CDR2: SGHRS, YFSETQ. CDR3 size: 12 residues. CDR3 region: CASPSNTGELFF. The CDR3 nucleotides are TGCGCCAGCCCCAGTAACACCGGGGAGCTGTTTTTT.

The chain combines TRBV2 with TRBJ2-3, with 9 bases lining up with TRBD2. The CDR3 is made up of 18 amino acids. Germline V gene lookup returns CDR1 SNHLY and CDR2 FYNNEI. V shed 6 bases and J 1 base; nucleotides not matched to a gene: 14. The CDR3 here is CASSYTRPRGGGTDTQYF. CDR3 bases: TGTGCCAGCAGCTACACCAGGCCGCGGGGGGGCGGCACAGATACGCAGTATTTT. The full variable domain, completed using reference TRBV2 and TRBJ2-3, is EPEVTQTPSHQVTQMGQEVILRCVPISNHLYFYWYRQILGQKVEFLVSFYNNEISEKSEIFDDQFSVERPDGSNFTLKIRSTKLEDSAMYFCASSYTRPRGGGTDTQYFGPGTRLTVL.

The J gene is TRBJ1-2, the V gene TRBV28; tentative D call: TRBD1 (6 bases). This CDR3 comprises 12 residues. With 7 bases removed from V and 5 bases from J, the gap between germline ends came to 11 bases. Germline V gene data show CDR1 as MDHEN and CDR2 as SYDVKM. CDR3 region: CASMGTGYGYTF. The DNA for the CDR3 is TGTGCCAGCATGGGCACAGGGTATGGCTACACCTTC.

The table lists this clone with a count of one. This chain links TRBV6-5 with TRBJ2-3; 9 nucleotides align to TRBD2. Trimming took 2 bases from V and 8 from J; bases not matched to a gene: 5. The CDR3 loop spans 14 amino acids. Germline CDR1 reads MNHEY; CDR2 reads SVGAGI. The DNA for the CDR3 is TGTGCCAGCAGTTACCTAGCGGGGAGGGGTACGCAGTATTTT. Translated: CASSYLAGRGTQYF.

The V call is TRBV11-2, the J call TRBJ2-1, with 8 positions matching TRBD2. The CDR3 runs to 17 residues. Per germline, CDR1 SGHAT and CDR2 FQNNGV. With V trimmed by 5 bases and J by 7 bases, 16 bases remained unmatched. CDR3 residues: CASSPGGTSGTLNEQFF. The CDR3 DNA follows: TGTGCCAGCAGCCCGGGCGGAACTAGCGGCACCTTAAATGAGCAGTTCTTC.

The chain is built from TRBV7-9 and TRBJ2-7, with a possible D match to TRBD2 (5 bases). The CDR3 is made up of 14 amino acids. Deletions cut 6 bases from V and 2 bases from J, with 14 bases between. Germline V CDR1 and CDR2: SEHNR, FQNEAQ (reference sequence). The CDR3 sequence is CASSHPDFTYEQYF. In DNA form, the CDR3 reads TGTGCCAGCAGTCACCCGGACTTCACCTACGAGCAGTACTTC.